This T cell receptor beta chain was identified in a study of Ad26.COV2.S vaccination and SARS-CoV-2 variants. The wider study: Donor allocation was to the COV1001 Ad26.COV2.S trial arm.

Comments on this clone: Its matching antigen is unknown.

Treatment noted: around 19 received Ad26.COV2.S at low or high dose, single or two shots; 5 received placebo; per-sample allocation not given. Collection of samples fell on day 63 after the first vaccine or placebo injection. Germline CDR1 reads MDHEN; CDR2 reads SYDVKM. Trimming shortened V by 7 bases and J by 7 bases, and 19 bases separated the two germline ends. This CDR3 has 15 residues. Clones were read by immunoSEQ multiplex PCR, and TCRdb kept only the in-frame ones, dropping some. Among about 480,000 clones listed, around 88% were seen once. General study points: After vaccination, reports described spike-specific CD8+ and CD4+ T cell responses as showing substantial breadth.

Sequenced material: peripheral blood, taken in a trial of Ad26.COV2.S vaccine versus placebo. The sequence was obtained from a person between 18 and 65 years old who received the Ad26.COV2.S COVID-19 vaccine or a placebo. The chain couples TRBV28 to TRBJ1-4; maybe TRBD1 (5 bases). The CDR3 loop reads CASNSVVGGIEKLFF. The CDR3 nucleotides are TGTGCCAGCAATTCAGTGGTGGGGGGGATTGAAAAACTGTTTTTT.